This T cell receptor beta chain was recovered during a study of early T cells in non-severe SARS-CoV-2 infection. Study summary: The chains were unpaired, and the sequenced material was bulk RNA from unsorted whole blood.

Study-level findings and limits: The VDJdb matching leaned toward anti-spike CD8 responses and overlooked private and CD4 specificities.

Individual cDNA molecules were tagged with unique molecular identifiers. Each CDR3 protein is one row after TCRdb ran MiXCR on the 5' RACE reads. The repertoire holds approximately 77,000 distinct CDR3 sequences, with roughly 12% as singletons. The length of the CDR3 is 17 residues. V lost 8 bases and J lost 0; bases outside the gene matches: 11. The germline CDR1 and CDR2 sequences are LNHDA and SQIVND (reference sequence). This clonotype was observed many times. The antigen remains unidentified. This chain connects TRBV19 to TRBJ1-5; 9 nucleotides match TRBD1. Sequenced input: whole blood. The receptor was isolated from an adult who was a healthcare worker with PCR-confirmed SARS-CoV-2 infection or an uninfected control (not recorded which). In nucleotides, the CDR3 is TGTGCCAGTGCCGGGACAGGGACACACTATAGCAATCAGCCCCAGCATTTT. It yields the protein CASAGTGTHYSNQPQHF. The full variable domain, completed using reference TRBV19 and TRBJ1-5, is DGGITQSPKYLFRKEGQNVTLSCEQNLNHDAMYWYRQDPGQGLRLIYYSQIVNDFQKGDIAEGYSVSREKKESFPLTVTSAQKNPTAFYLCASAGTGTHYSNQPQHFGDGTRLSIL.